A selection of T cell receptor beta chains follows, all from one sample in a study of blood T cell repertoires in COVID-19. The repertoire was sequenced with immunoSEQ multiplex PCR; TCRdb's copy has only in-frame clones and lacks some. The data show roughly 200,000 clones, about four fifths seen once. The sample taken for sequencing was peripheral blood. All receptors come from a woman aged 40 to 50 with COVID-19, enrolled during active disease. The CDR3 runs from the conserved cysteine through the conserved F or W. A D gene is named only where the DNA matches it firmly. Expanded clones get a size class; other rows say once, few or many, or leave the size out.

TRBV24-1	-	-	TRBJ2-2	TGTGCCACCAGCGGGGGAAACACCGGGGAGCTGTTTTTT	CATSGGNTGELFF
TRBV19	-	TRBD1	TRBJ2-1	TGTGCCAGTAGTACAGGGGGCCCCTACAATGAGCAGTTCTTC	CASSTGGPYNEQFF
TRBV3-1/TRBV3-2	-	TRBD2	TRBJ2-1	TGTGCCAGCAGCCAAGATTGGCTAGCGGGGAGCAATGAGCAGTTCTTC	CASSQDWLAGSNEQFF
TRBV9	once	-	TRBJ2-3	TGTGCCAGCAGCGTAGCCGGTAGCACAGATACGCAGTATTTT	CASSVAGSTDTQYF
TRBV6-5	-	TRBD2	TRBJ2-1	TGTGCCAGCATCCCTATCGGGACTAGTAATGAGCAGTTCTTC	CASIPIGTSNEQFF
TRBV4-2	-	-	TRBJ1-3	TGTGCCAGCAGCCAAGATCCAGAAGGAAACACCATATATTTT	CASSQDPEGNTIYF
TRBV27	-	-	TRBJ1-5	TGTGCCAGCAGTTTCCGGGACACCGAGACTAATCAGCCCCAGCATTTT	CASSFRDTETNQPQHF
TRBV14	-	-	TRBJ2-1	TGTGCCAGCAGCCAAACACAATACTCCTACAATGAGCAGTTCTTC	CASSQTQYSYNEQFF
TRBV27	-	TRBD1	TRBJ2-6	TGTGCCAGCAGTTCCGGACAGGGCCTCCCCTCTGGGGCCAACGTCCTGACTTTC	CASSSGQGLPSGANVLTF
TRBV30	-	TRBD2	TRBJ2-3	TGTGCCTGGAGTATGACTAGCGGGTTCGTAGATACGCAGTATTTT	CAWSMTSGFVDTQYF
TRBV30	-	-	TRBJ2-7	TGTGCCTGGAGTGGGGGAGCGATGGGGTACGAGCAGTACTTC	CAWSGGAMGYEQYF
TRBV19	once	-	TRBJ2-5	TGTGCCAGTAGTCCGACGGGGGAGACCCAGTACTTC	CASSPTGETQYF
TRBV20-1	-	TRBD2	TRBJ2-5	TGCAGTGCTAGTGGGGGGGGTAAGGAGACCCAGTACTTC	CSASGGGKETQYF
TRBV30	-	-	TRBJ1-1	TGTGCCTGCGAAATCTCCGGGTCGGGCACTGAAGCTTTCTTT	CACEISGSGTEAFF
TRBV2	once	-	TRBJ1-6	TGTGCCACCCAACAGGTCCCCCCGATTGATTCACCCCTCCACTTT	CATQQVPPIDSPLHF
TRBV28	-	-	TRBJ2-5	TGTGCCAGCATTGGGGCTCTTGGACAAGAGACCCAGTACTTC	CASIGALGQETQYF
TRBV4-1	-	TRBD2	TRBJ2-7	TGCGCCAGCAGCCGGACTAGCGGGAGCTCCTACGAGCAGTACTTC	CASSRTSGSSYEQYF
TRBV7-8	once	TRBD1	TRBJ2-1	TGTGCCAGCAGCTTAGGGACAGGGGGGATTAATGAGCAGTTCTTC	CASSLGTGGINEQFF
TRBV18	-	TRBD1	TRBJ1-4	TGTGCCAGCTCACCTTCGGGACAGGATGAAAAACTGTTTTTT	CASSPSGQDEKLFF
TRBV6-5	-	TRBD1	TRBJ1-5	TGTGCCAGCAGGATTTCGGGACAGTTAAATCAGCCCCAGCATTTT	CASRISGQLNQPQHF
TRBV2	-	-	TRBJ2-3	TGTGCCAGCAGACAGGATCCCACAGATACGCAGTATTTT	CASRQDPTDTQYF
TRBV6-1	-	-	TRBJ2-7	TGTGCCAGCAGTGAGAACAGTCACTACGAGCAGTACTTC	CASSENSHYEQYF
TRBV7-8	-	-	TRBJ1-4	TGTGCCAGCAGCGCCCTGACAGGTTCAAATGAAAAACTGTTTTTT	CASSALTGSNEKLFF
TRBV30	-	-	TRBJ1-5	TGTGCCTGGAGTGTAGCGGCTGTCGAGCCCCAGCATTTT	CAWSVAAVEPQHF
TRBV7-6	-	-	TRBJ2-1	TGTGCCAGCAGCTCCCCGACCGGGACAAGGGCCTACAATGAGCAGTTCTTC	CASSSPTGTRAYNEQFF
TRBV19	-	TRBD2	TRBJ2-2	TGTGCCAGTAGTATGGGACTAGCGGGAATCGGGGAGCTGTTTTTT	CASSMGLAGIGELFF
TRBV7-2	-	TRBD1	TRBJ2-5	TGTGCCAGCAGCACCTGGACAGGGAGGTCCCAAGAGACCCAGTACTTC	CASSTWTGRSQETQYF
TRBV11-2	few	TRBD1	TRBJ1-2	TGTGCCAGCAGCCTGAACAGGGGTGATGGCTACACCTTC	CASSLNRGDGYTF
TRBV7-2	few	TRBD1	TRBJ1-1	TGTGCCAGCAGCTTGGGACAGCTGAACACTGAAGCTTTCTTT	CASSLGQLNTEAFF
TRBV11-1	-	TRBD2	TRBJ2-3	TGTGCCAGCAGCTTAGGACTAGCGGGAGGCACAGATACGCAGTATTTT	CASSLGLAGGTDTQYF
TRBV6-5	-	TRBD1	TRBJ1-1	TGTGCCAGCAGCGACAGGGATGAAGCTTTCTTT	CASSDRDEAFF
TRBV30	few	-	TRBJ1-5	TGTGCCTGGAGTAGGCAGGGTAATCAGCCCCAGCATTTT	CAWSRQGNQPQHF
TRBV2	-	-	TRBJ2-7	TGTGCCAGCAGTGGGTTCTGGGACACCCGCTCCTACGAGCAGTACTTC	CASSGFWDTRSYEQYF
TRBV2	-	-	TRBJ1-3	TGTGCCAGCAGTGAAGGGCAGTACTCTGGAAACACCATATATTTT	CASSEGQYSGNTIYF
TRBV5-6	few	TRBD2	TRBJ2-5	TGTGCCAGCAGGTTAAGCGGGAGGGCCCCTCAAGAGACCCAGTACTTC	CASRLSGRAPQETQYF
TRBV5-4	-	-	TRBJ2-1	TGTGCCACCCTCAGGGTACGCACCGGTGAGCAGTTCTTC	CATLRVRTGEQFF
TRBV30	-	TRBD1	TRBJ1-1	TGTGCCTGGGGACAGGGGTTCGGGGAAGCTTTCTTT	CAWGQGFGEAFF
TRBV7-3	-	-	TRBJ2-5	TGTGCCAGCAGCTCAACCCCGCAAGAGACCCAGTACTTC	CASSSTPQETQYF
TRBV10-2	once	-	TRBJ1-4	TGCGCCAGCAGTGAAGGTGTGGCAGCTAGTGAAAAACTGTTTTTT	CASSEGVAASEKLFF
TRBV4-1	few	TRBD2	TRBJ2-1	TGCGCCAGCAGTCACCTAGGACTAGCGGACACCAATGAGCAGTTCTTC	CASSHLGLADTNEQFF
TRBV23-1	once	TRBD2	TRBJ2-3	TGCGCCAGCAGTCTAAACGGGAGGACTACAGATACGCAGTATTTT	CASSLNGRTTDTQYF
TRBV27	-	-	TRBJ2-7	TGTGCCAGCAGTCCCAGCTCCTACGAGCAGTACTTC	CASSPSSYEQYF
TRBV6-5	-	-	TRBJ1-6	TGTGCCAGCAGACTGAACTCCTATAATTCACCCCTCCACTTT	CASRLNSYNSPLHF
TRBV18	-	TRBD1	TRBJ1-2	TGTGCCAGCTCATCCCCGGGACAGGGGTTGGTAGGCTACACCTTC	CASSSPGQGLVGYTF
TRBV15	-	TRBD1	TRBJ2-7	TGTGCCACCAGCAGAGATCGATCAGGGGGGACAGGGACCCACGAGCAGTACTTC	CATSRDRSGGTGTHEQYF